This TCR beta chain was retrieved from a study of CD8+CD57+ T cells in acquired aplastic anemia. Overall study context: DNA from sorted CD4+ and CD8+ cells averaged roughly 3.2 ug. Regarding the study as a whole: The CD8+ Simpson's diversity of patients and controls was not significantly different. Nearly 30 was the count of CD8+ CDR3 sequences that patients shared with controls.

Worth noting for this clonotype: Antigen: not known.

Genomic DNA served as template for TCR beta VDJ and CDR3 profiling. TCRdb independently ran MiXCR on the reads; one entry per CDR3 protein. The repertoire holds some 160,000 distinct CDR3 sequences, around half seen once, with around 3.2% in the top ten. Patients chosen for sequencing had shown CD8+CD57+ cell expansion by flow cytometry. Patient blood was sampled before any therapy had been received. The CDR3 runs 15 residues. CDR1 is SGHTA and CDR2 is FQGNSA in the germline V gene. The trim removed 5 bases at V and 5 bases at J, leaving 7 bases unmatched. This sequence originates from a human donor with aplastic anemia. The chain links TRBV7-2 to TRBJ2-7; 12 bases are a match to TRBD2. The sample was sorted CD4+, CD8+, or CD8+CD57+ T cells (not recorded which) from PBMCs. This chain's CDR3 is CASSVGTSGYNEQYF. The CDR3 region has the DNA TGTGCCAGCAGCGTGGGGACTAGCGGGTACAACGAGCAGTACTTC. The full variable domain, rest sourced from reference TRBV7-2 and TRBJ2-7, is GAGVSQSPSNKVTEKGKDVELRCDPISGHTALYWYRQSLGQGLEFLIYFQGNSAPDKSGLPSDRFSAERTGGSVSTLTIQRTQQEDSAVYLCASSVGTSGYNEQYFGPGTRLTVT.